Listed below are T cell receptor beta chains from one sample, sequenced in a study of cytomegalovirus exposure and HLA in healthy donors. The protocol was immunoSEQ multiplex PCR, while the TCRdb copy is restricted to in-frame clones and leaves out a portion. Among 220,000 or so clones listed, roughly 80% were seen once. The sample taken for sequencing was PBMCs. These receptors all stem from a young woman in good health and CMV-seronegative. CDR3s include the opening cysteine and the closing phenylalanine or tryptophan. Fields, in order: D gene, J gene, V gene, clone size, CDR3 DNA, CDR3 protein. The D gene is left open where the match is weak. Rows may omit the clone size; those that give it use once, few, many or a size class.

d_gene: -; j_gene: TRBJ2-1; v_gene: TRBV30; abundance: -; CDR3nt: TGTGCCTGGAGGGACGGCCTAAGGATGGAGAATGAGCAGTTCTTC; CDR3aa: CAWRDGLRMENEQFF
d_gene: -; j_gene: TRBJ1-1; v_gene: TRBV2; abundance: -; CDR3nt: TGTGCCAGCAGCGAAGGTCGAGGCACTGAAGCTTTCTTT; CDR3aa: CASSEGRGTEAFF
d_gene: -; j_gene: TRBJ1-1; v_gene: TRBV2; abundance: -; CDR3nt: TGTGCCAGCATCCTGGGGGGATCCACTGAAGCTTTCTTT; CDR3aa: CASILGGSTEAFF
d_gene: -; j_gene: TRBJ1-2; v_gene: TRBV4-1; abundance: few; CDR3nt: TGCGCCAGCAGCCAAGGCGTGCCCCTAAGGGATGGCTACACCTTC; CDR3aa: CASSQGVPLRDGYTF
d_gene: -; j_gene: TRBJ2-2; v_gene: TRBV30; abundance: -; CDR3nt: TGTGCCTGGAGTTCCGGGACAATGACCGGGGAGCTGTTTTTT; CDR3aa: CAWSSGTMTGELFF
d_gene: -; j_gene: TRBJ2-5; v_gene: TRBV7-8; abundance: -; CDR3nt: TGTGCCAGCAGCTTAGAGGGGGTCGGGGAGACCCAGTACTTC; CDR3aa: CASSLEGVGETQYF
d_gene: -; j_gene: TRBJ2-5; v_gene: TRBV10-2; abundance: -; CDR3nt: TGCGCCAGCAGTGAGTACACCGGGGAAGAGACCCAGTACTTC; CDR3aa: CASSEYTGEETQYF
d_gene: TRBD1; j_gene: TRBJ2-6; v_gene: TRBV18; abundance: -; CDR3nt: TGTGCCAGCTCACAACGACAGGGCGCCAGCTCTGGGGCCAACGTCCTGACTTTC; CDR3aa: CASSQRQGASSGANVLTF
d_gene: -; j_gene: TRBJ1-1; v_gene: TRBV5-1; abundance: -; CDR3nt: TGCGCCAGCAGGAAATGGTTGGGGGGCGCGATGAACACTGAAGCTTTCTTT; CDR3aa: CASRKWLGGAMNTEAFF
d_gene: TRBD1; j_gene: TRBJ2-3; v_gene: TRBV5-1; abundance: -; CDR3nt: TGCGCCAGCAGCTTACAGGGGGATACGCAGTATTTT; CDR3aa: CASSLQGDTQYF
d_gene: -; j_gene: TRBJ1-5; v_gene: TRBV15; abundance: -; CDR3nt: TGTGCCACCTCGCACCCTACATCCCCCTATAGCAATCAGCCCCAGCATTTT; CDR3aa: CATSHPTSPYSNQPQHF
d_gene: -; j_gene: TRBJ1-4; v_gene: TRBV6-1; abundance: -; CDR3nt: TGTGCCAGCAGTGAAGTCTTGGGGATAACTAATGAAAAACTGTTTTTT; CDR3aa: CASSEVLGITNEKLFF
d_gene: -; j_gene: TRBJ1-5; v_gene: TRBV5-8; abundance: -; CDR3nt: TGTGCCAGCAGCTTCGGGGGGTATACTTATCAGCCCCAGCATTTT; CDR3aa: CASSFGGYTYQPQHF
d_gene: -; j_gene: TRBJ2-7; v_gene: TRBV6-6; abundance: -; CDR3nt: TGTGCCAGCAGGGGGACTCAGAGCTCCTACGAGCAGTACTTC; CDR3aa: CASRGTQSSYEQYF
d_gene: TRBD1; j_gene: TRBJ1-2; v_gene: TRBV5-4; abundance: once; CDR3nt: TGTGCCAGCAGCGGGACAGGGGGCAACTATGGCTACACCTTC; CDR3aa: CASSGTGGNYGYTF
d_gene: -; j_gene: TRBJ1-2; v_gene: TRBV18; abundance: -; CDR3nt: TGTGCCAGCTCATCGGGGACCGCGAACTATGGCTACACCTTC; CDR3aa: CASSSGTANYGYTF
d_gene: -; j_gene: TRBJ1-1; v_gene: TRBV7-3; abundance: few; CDR3nt: TGTGCCAGCAGCTTAACAGTGAACACTGAAGCTTTCTTT; CDR3aa: CASSLTVNTEAFF
d_gene: -; j_gene: TRBJ2-1; v_gene: TRBV6-1; abundance: -; CDR3nt: TGTGCCAGCAGTGTATTGCCCGTTTTTAATGAGCAGTTCTTC; CDR3aa: CASSVLPVFNEQFF
d_gene: -; j_gene: TRBJ2-2; v_gene: TRBV25-1; abundance: -; CDR3nt: TGTGCCAGCAGTGCTCAGGGCCCCCACACCGGGGAGCTGTTTTTT; CDR3aa: CASSAQGPHTGELFF
d_gene: -; j_gene: TRBJ2-3; v_gene: TRBV9; abundance: -; CDR3nt: TGTGCCAGCAGCGCCCTGGTGAGGGGGGCAGGAGATACGCAGTATTTT; CDR3aa: CASSALVRGAGDTQYF
d_gene: TRBD1; j_gene: TRBJ1-5; v_gene: TRBV27; abundance: -; CDR3nt: TGTGCCAGCAGCCGGGGACAGAACTATCAGCCCCAGCATTTT; CDR3aa: CASSRGQNYQPQHF
d_gene: TRBD1; j_gene: TRBJ1-2; v_gene: TRBV19; abundance: -; CDR3nt: TGTGCCAGTAGTACAGGGACAGGGATTAACTATGGCTACACCTTC; CDR3aa: CASSTGTGINYGYTF
d_gene: -; j_gene: TRBJ1-2; v_gene: TRBV6-5; abundance: -; CDR3nt: TGTGCCAGCAGACTCGGGACACCACCTAACTATGGCTACACCTTC; CDR3aa: CASRLGTPPNYGYTF
d_gene: -; j_gene: TRBJ2-7; v_gene: TRBV4-1; abundance: -; CDR3nt: TGCGCCAGCAGCCAAGGGACAAGAATAGTTACCTACGAGCAGTACTTC; CDR3aa: CASSQGTRIVTYEQYF
d_gene: TRBD1; j_gene: TRBJ1-1; v_gene: TRBV18; abundance: few; CDR3nt: TGTGCCAGCTCACCGGGGACAGGGGGGACTGAAGCTTTCTTT; CDR3aa: CASSPGTGGTEAFF
d_gene: -; j_gene: TRBJ2-1; v_gene: TRBV15; abundance: -; CDR3nt: TGTGCCACCAGCAGTATTAATCGGGGGCAGTTCTTC; CDR3aa: CATSSINRGQFF
d_gene: TRBD1; j_gene: TRBJ2-5; v_gene: TRBV29-1; abundance: -; CDR3nt: TGCAGCGCGACAGGGGATTGGGAGACCCAGTACTTC; CDR3aa: CSATGDWETQYF
d_gene: -; j_gene: TRBJ2-7; v_gene: TRBV2; abundance: -; CDR3nt: TGTGCCAGCAGGGAGATACTTGCCACTTACGAGCAGTACTTC; CDR3aa: CASREILATYEQYF
d_gene: TRBD2; j_gene: TRBJ2-7; v_gene: TRBV28; abundance: once; CDR3nt: TGTGCCAGCACCCAGGGACTAGCGGGCCTCTTAGAAATGGACGAGCAGTACTTC; CDR3aa: CASTQGLAGLLEMDEQYF
d_gene: -; j_gene: TRBJ2-5; v_gene: TRBV13; abundance: -; CDR3nt: TGTGCCAGCAGCCACGAGGCGGACCAAGAGACCCAGTACTTC; CDR3aa: CASSHEADQETQYF
d_gene: -; j_gene: TRBJ2-5; v_gene: TRBV7-3; abundance: once; CDR3nt: TGTGCCAGCAGTGAGGGGTGGCAAGAGACCCAGTACTTC; CDR3aa: CASSEGWQETQYF
d_gene: -; j_gene: TRBJ1-2; v_gene: TRBV28; abundance: -; CDR3nt: TGTGCCAGCAGCTCGGGTGAGGTTGGCTACACCTTC; CDR3aa: CASSSGEVGYTF
d_gene: -; j_gene: TRBJ2-7; v_gene: TRBV5-1; abundance: -; CDR3nt: TGCGCCAGCAGCTTGGTGGCGCAACTGTCCAACGAGCAGTACTTC; CDR3aa: CASSLVAQLSNEQYF
d_gene: -; j_gene: TRBJ2-1; v_gene: TRBV6-5; abundance: once; CDR3nt: TGTGCCAGCACCGACCCGGGAGCTACCTACAATGAGCAGTTCTTC; CDR3aa: CASTDPGATYNEQFF
d_gene: TRBD1; j_gene: TRBJ2-1; v_gene: TRBV12-5; abundance: -; CDR3nt: TGTGCTAGTGGTTTGGGTGCTGGGGACAGCCCTTTACCCAATGAGCAGTTCTTC; CDR3aa: CASGLGAGDSPLPNEQFF
d_gene: -; j_gene: TRBJ1-3; v_gene: TRBV6-5; abundance: few; CDR3nt: TGTGCCAGCAGCCCGGGCCTCAGGACTGGAAACACCATATATTTT; CDR3aa: CASSPGLRTGNTIYF
d_gene: -; j_gene: TRBJ2-7; v_gene: TRBV27; abundance: -; CDR3nt: TGTGCCAGCAGTTTAGAGTGGGTGGGGGAGCAGTACTTC; CDR3aa: CASSLEWVGEQYF
d_gene: -; j_gene: TRBJ1-1; v_gene: TRBV28; abundance: -; CDR3nt: TGTGCCAGCAGCCGCGGGGGGGAGGCTGAAGCTTTCTTT; CDR3aa: CASSRGGEAEAFF
d_gene: TRBD1; j_gene: TRBJ1-4; v_gene: TRBV25-1; abundance: -; CDR3nt: TGTGCCAGCAGTGATACGAGGACAGGGGGTGGTGAAAAACTGTTTTTT; CDR3aa: CASSDTRTGGGEKLFF
d_gene: -; j_gene: TRBJ2-7; v_gene: TRBV6-5; abundance: -; CDR3nt: TGTGCCAGCAGTTCAGGAGTCGAGCAGTACTTC; CDR3aa: CASSSGVEQYF
d_gene: -; j_gene: TRBJ1-2; v_gene: TRBV18; abundance: few; CDR3nt: TGTGCCAGCTCACCCTGGGTCGGTGGTGGCTACACCTTC; CDR3aa: CASSPWVGGGYTF
d_gene: -; j_gene: TRBJ1-4; v_gene: TRBV10-2; abundance: -; CDR3nt: TGCGCCAGCAGTGAGTACCACCGTAATGAAAAACTGTTTTTT; CDR3aa: CASSEYHRNEKLFF
d_gene: TRBD2; j_gene: TRBJ2-7; v_gene: TRBV4-2; abundance: -; CDR3nt: TGTGCCAGCAGCCAAACCCGGGGGGTACGGCACGAGCAGTACTTC; CDR3aa: CASSQTRGVRHEQYF
d_gene: TRBD1; j_gene: TRBJ2-1; v_gene: TRBV7-8; abundance: -; CDR3nt: TGTGCCAGCAGCTTCAGGACAGGGAGGAATGAGCAGTTCTTC; CDR3aa: CASSFRTGRNEQFF
d_gene: -; j_gene: TRBJ2-1; v_gene: TRBV9; abundance: -; CDR3nt: TGTGCCAGCAGCGTAGGAAAGGCGCTGACTAGGAGCAATGAGCAGTTCTTC; CDR3aa: CASSVGKALTRSNEQFF
d_gene: -; j_gene: TRBJ2-7; v_gene: TRBV19; abundance: -; CDR3nt: TGTGCCAGTAGGGCTGATCAGGGTGGGTCCTACGAGCAGTACTTC; CDR3aa: CASRADQGGSYEQYF
d_gene: -; j_gene: TRBJ1-3; v_gene: TRBV30; abundance: -; CDR3nt: TGTGCCTGGAGCCCATCTGGAAACACCATATATTTT; CDR3aa: CAWSPSGNTIYF
d_gene: -; j_gene: TRBJ1-1; v_gene: TRBV6-5; abundance: -; CDR3nt: TGTGCCATAGGGACCCTGAACACTGAAGCTTTCTTT; CDR3aa: CAIGTLNTEAFF
d_gene: TRBD1; j_gene: TRBJ2-5; v_gene: TRBV25-1; abundance: -; CDR3nt: TGTGCCAGCAGTGTTGACAGGGGAGGATCTGAAGAGACCCAGTACTTC; CDR3aa: CASSVDRGGSEETQYF
d_gene: TRBD2; j_gene: TRBJ2-7; v_gene: TRBV6-5; abundance: once; CDR3nt: TGTGCCAGCAGGAGACTTGCAGCGGGAGACAACGAGCAGTACTTC; CDR3aa: CASRRLAAGDNEQYF
d_gene: TRBD1; j_gene: TRBJ1-5; v_gene: TRBV2; abundance: -; CDR3nt: TGTGCCAGCAGTGAGGAGCAGGGGGCGAGTCAGCCCCAGCATTTT; CDR3aa: CASSEEQGASQPQHF
d_gene: -; j_gene: TRBJ1-1; v_gene: TRBV28; abundance: -; CDR3nt: TGTGCCAGCAGTTTGTCCGTGAATGAAGCTTTCTTT; CDR3aa: CASSLSVNEAFF
d_gene: -; j_gene: TRBJ1-1; v_gene: TRBV11-3; abundance: -; CDR3nt: TGTGCCAGCAGCCCCTCCGGGTTGAACACTGAAGCTTTCTTT; CDR3aa: CASSPSGLNTEAFF
d_gene: TRBD1; j_gene: TRBJ2-7; v_gene: TRBV13; abundance: -; CDR3nt: TGTGCCAGCAGACTCAGGGGGTCCTCCTACGAGCAGTACTTC; CDR3aa: CASRLRGSSYEQYF
d_gene: -; j_gene: TRBJ2-7; v_gene: TRBV9; abundance: -; CDR3nt: TGTGCCAGCAGCCTCGAGGGCGCGGTATCCGGCGAGCAGTACTTC; CDR3aa: CASSLEGAVSGEQYF